A selection of T cell receptor beta chains follows, all from one sample in a study of T cells after yellow fever vaccination. TCRdb redid the calling of the 5' RACE reads with MiXCR, one entry per CDR3 protein. This sample has hundreds of thousands of distinct CDR3 sequences; 6.2% occur once, and the top ten carry approximately 16%. The source was PBMCs, collected 5 days after the yellow fever booster vaccination. These receptors came from a man aged 25 to 40 who received the YFV17D yellow fever vaccine. CDR3s include the opening cysteine and the closing phenylalanine or tryptophan. The D gene is left open where the match is weak. Only part of the rows carry a size: once, few, many, or a class if the clone is expanded.

D,size,J,V,CDR3,DNA
.,few,TRBJ2-5,TRBV9,CASSVAPLQETQYF,TGTGCCAGCAGCGTAGCTCCTCTCCAGGAGACCCAGTACTTC
.,.,TRBJ2-7,TRBV28,CASSFLVSYEQYF,TGTGCCAGCAGTTTCCTAGTCTCCTACGAGCAGTACTTC
.,.,TRBJ1-1,TRBV29-1,CSVLIDDHTEAFF,TGCAGCGTCCTGATCGACGATCACACTGAAGCTTTCTTT
.,few,TRBJ2-5,TRBV20-1,CSASIGRAAQYF,TGCAGTGCTAGTATAGGACGGGCGGCCCAGTACTTC
.,.,TRBJ1-1,TRBV19,CASSITGGRTEAFF,TGTGCCAGTAGTATAACGGGGGGTCGGACTGAAGCTTTCTTT
.,many,TRBJ2-4,TRBV2,CASSETKGVENIQYF,TGTGCCAGCAGTGAAACCAAGGGGGTAGAAAACATTCAGTACTTC
TRBD2,.,TRBJ2-3,TRBV7-2,CASSPGLAGAPDTQYF,TGTGCCAGCAGCCCAGGACTAGCGGGAGCCCCAGATACGCAGTATTTT
TRBD2,many,TRBJ2-1,TRBV20-1,CSAEWREGNEQFF,TGCAGTGCCGAATGGCGGGAGGGAAATGAGCAGTTCTTC
.,many,TRBJ2-7,TRBV6-6,CASSSSLEQYF,TGTGCCAGCAGTTCGTCTTTAGAGCAGTACTTC
.,.,TRBJ2-1,TRBV28,CASSTPPWRNNEQFF,TGTGCCAGCAGTACCCCTCCGTGGCGAAACAATGAGCAGTTCTTC
.,few,TRBJ2-6,TRBV6-5,CASSWQGQGANVLTF,TGTGCCAGCAGTTGGCAGGGGCAAGGGGCCAACGTCCTGACTTTC
.,.,TRBJ2-1,TRBV28,CASSSSDGESYNEQFF,TGTGCCAGCAGTTCCTCGGACGGAGAGTCCTACAATGAGCAGTTCTTC
TRBD2,.,TRBJ2-7,TRBV28,CASTPGGAGGSYEQYF,TGTGCCAGCACCCCCGGGGGAGCGGGAGGGTCCTACGAGCAGTACTTC
.,few,TRBJ1-2,TRBV3-1,CASSHLVVGDHGYTF,TGTGCCAGCAGCCATCTAGTTGTAGGGGATCATGGCTACACCTTC
TRBD1,many,TRBJ2-2,TRBV2,CASRTRQGTGELFF,TGTGCCAGCAGGACCAGACAGGGCACCGGGGAGCTGTTTTTT
.,few,TRBJ2-7,TRBV6-1,CASTPGPGSYEQYF,TGTGCCAGCACTCCAGGCCCCGGGAGCTACGAGCAGTACTTC
.,.,TRBJ2-1,TRBV18,CASSPSRYNEQFF,TGTGCCAGCTCACCATCCAGGTACAATGAGCAGTTCTTC
TRBD2,few,TRBJ2-1,TRBV5-1,CASSLGTSGSGEQFF,TGCGCCAGCAGCTTGGGGACTAGCGGGAGTGGTGAGCAGTTCTTC
TRBD1,.,TRBJ2-7,TRBV20-1,CCARVPSGQGYYEQYF,TGCTGTGCTAGAGTTCCCTCGGGACAGGGTTACTACGAGCAGTACTTC
.,few,TRBJ2-2,TRBV6-1,CASTPGGTRELVGELFF,TGTGCCAGCACCCCAGGGGGAACGCGGGAGCTTGTCGGGGAGCTGTTTTTT
TRBD2,few,TRBJ2-1,TRBV5-1,CASSPGTSGLYSYNEQFF,TGCGCCAGCAGCCCCGGGACTAGCGGATTATACTCCTACAATGAGCAGTTCTTC
TRBD2,many,TRBJ2-1,TRBV7-8,CASSSITSISGRSYNEQFF,TGTGCCAGCAGCTCTATTACCTCGATAAGCGGGAGGTCCTACAATGAGCAGTTCTTC
.,few,TRBJ2-5,TRBV20-1,CSALLGHQETQYF,TGCAGTGCTCTCCTGGGACACCAAGAGACCCAGTACTTC
.,few,TRBJ2-5,TRBV6-5,CASSFFRDTRKETQYF,TGTGCCAGCAGTTTTTTCCGGGACACCCGAAAAGAGACCCAGTACTTC
.,few,TRBJ2-3,TRBV6-6,CASTLKPDTQYF,TGTGCCAGCACCCTGAAACCAGATACGCAGTATTTT
.,.,TRBJ2-7,TRBV29-1,CSVEGLLRDEQYF,TGCAGCGTTGAGGGACTGCTTCGGGACGAGCAGTACTTC
.,many,TRBJ2-1,TRBV20-1,CSARRETSSYNEQFF,TGCAGTGCAAGAAGGGAAACAAGCTCCTACAATGAGCAGTTCTTC
TRBD1,few,TRBJ1-2,TRBV13,CASSPTGFRGYTF,TGTGCCAGCAGCCCGACAGGGTTTCGAGGCTACACCTTC
.,few,TRBJ1-4,TRBV12-3/TRBV12-4,CASSLIWSREKLFF,TGTGCCAGCAGTTTAATTTGGAGCAGAGAAAAACTGTTTTTT
.,few,TRBJ2-5,TRBV19,CASRDGLSQETQYF,TGTGCCAGTAGAGACGGACTGTCCCAAGAGACCCAGTACTTC
TRBD2,many,TRBJ2-2,TRBV5-1,CASSPPGLAGGGTGELFF,TGCGCCAGCAGCCCTCCGGGACTAGCGGGAGGAGGTACCGGGGAGCTGTTTTTT
.,many,TRBJ2-1,TRBV19,CASSIRTYNEQFF,TGTGCCAGTAGTATCAGGACATACAATGAGCAGTTCTTC
TRBD2,.,TRBJ2-1,TRBV10-3,CAISDPGTSRNEQFF,TGTGCCATCAGTGACCCCGGGACTAGCAGGAATGAGCAGTTCTTC
TRBD1,many,TRBJ1-2,TRBV10-3,CAISESGQANYGYTF,TGTGCCATCAGTGAGTCAGGACAGGCCAACTATGGCTACACCTTC
.,.,TRBJ1-1,TRBV12-3/TRBV12-4,CASSLARAAEAFF,TGTGCCAGCAGTTTAGCGCGGGCGGCTGAAGCTTTCTTT
.,many,TRBJ2-1,TRBV5-1,CASSLSYNEQFF,TGCGCCAGCAGCCTCTCGTACAATGAGCAGTTCTTC
.,many,TRBJ2-3,TRBV7-2,CASSPWLGTPYTDTQYF,TGTGCCAGCAGCCCATGGTTGGGGACACCGTACACAGATACGCAGTATTTT
.,few,TRBJ2-5,TRBV5-1,CASSSGSGGLQETQYF,TGCGCCAGCAGCTCGGGGTCGGGGGGCCTCCAAGAGACCCAGTACTTC
TRBD1,few,TRBJ1-5,TRBV4-2,CASSQEDRGSGNQPQHF,TGTGCCAGCAGCCAGGAGGACAGGGGGTCGGGCAATCAGCCCCAGCATTTT
.,many,TRBJ2-7,TRBV12-3/TRBV12-4,CASSLPGDEQYF,TGTGCCAGCAGCCTCCCTGGGGACGAGCAGTACTTC
TRBD2,many,TRBJ2-1,TRBV11-2,CASSLGGTVYNEQFF,TGTGCCAGCAGCTTGGGGGGGACGGTCTACAATGAGCAGTTCTTC
.,many,TRBJ2-4,TRBV18,CASSPGPGRDIAKNIQYF,TGTGCCAGCTCACCTGGTCCGGGAAGGGATATAGCCAAAAACATTCAGTACTTC
TRBD2,few,TRBJ2-7,TRBV27,CASSPGLAGLYEQYF,TGTGCCAGCAGTCCTGGACTAGCGGGACTCTACGAGCAGTACTTC
.,many,TRBJ2-5,TRBV9,CASSLSWGSDGETQYF,TGTGCCAGCAGCCTGTCGTGGGGGAGTGATGGGGAGACCCAGTACTTC
.,.,TRBJ2-1,TRBV30,CAWTPGAGEQFF,TGTGCCTGGACCCCTGGTGCGGGTGAGCAGTTCTTC
.,few,TRBJ2-1,TRBV11-2,CASSLEVGSYNEQFF,TGTGCCAGCAGCTTAGAAGTGGGTTCCTACAATGAGCAGTTCTTC
.,.,TRBJ2-2,TRBV12-5,CASGDGRMGNTGELFF,TGTGCTAGTGGCGACGGCAGAATGGGTAACACCGGGGAGCTGTTTTTT
.,many,TRBJ2-7,TRBV5-5,CASSLGTVTSYEQYF,TGTGCCAGCAGCTTAGGGACCGTAACCTCCTACGAGCAGTACTTC
TRBD1,few,TRBJ1-5,TRBV19,CASSMPTAAGGRQPQHF,TGTGCCAGTAGTATGCCAACGGCAGCAGGGGGCAGGCAGCCCCAGCATTTT
.,few,TRBJ2-1,TRBV2,CASGGLAAEQFF,TGTGCCAGCGGGGGTCTAGCAGCAGAGCAGTTCTTC
.,many,TRBJ2-5,TRBV5-1,CASSLVPAKQETQYF,TGCGCCAGCAGCTTGGTGCCAGCCAAGCAAGAGACCCAGTACTTC
.,.,TRBJ2-7,TRBV27,CASSPSPSGYEQYF,TGTGCCAGCAGTCCCTCCCCCTCCGGTTACGAGCAGTACTTC
.,many,TRBJ2-3,TRBV30,CAWSPGLVVDTQYF,TGTGCCTGGAGTCCTGGACTCGTGGTGGATACGCAGTATTTT
TRBD1,.,TRBJ2-7,TRBV18,CASSPIPGQGGSEQYF,TGTGCCAGCTCACCTATACCGGGACAGGGGGGTTCCGAGCAGTACTTC
.,.,TRBJ2-1,TRBV4-1,CASSQTGLPNEQFF,TGCGCCAGCAGCCAAACGGGACTTCCCAATGAGCAGTTCTTC
.,few,TRBJ2-5,TRBV15,CATKFGFSETQYF,TGTGCCACCAAGTTTGGGTTCTCCGAGACCCAGTACTTC
TRBD2,many,TRBJ2-1,TRBV18,CASSPSREAYNEQFF,TGTGCCAGCTCTCCCTCGCGGGAGGCCTACAATGAGCAGTTCTTC
.,many,TRBJ1-4,TRBV6-2/TRBV6-3,CASSYPGTRKLFF,TGTGCCAGCAGTTACCCCGGGACCCGCAAACTGTTTTTT
.,few,TRBJ2-3,TRBV20-1,CSLLADTQYF,TGCAGTCTCTTGGCAGATACGCAGTATTTT